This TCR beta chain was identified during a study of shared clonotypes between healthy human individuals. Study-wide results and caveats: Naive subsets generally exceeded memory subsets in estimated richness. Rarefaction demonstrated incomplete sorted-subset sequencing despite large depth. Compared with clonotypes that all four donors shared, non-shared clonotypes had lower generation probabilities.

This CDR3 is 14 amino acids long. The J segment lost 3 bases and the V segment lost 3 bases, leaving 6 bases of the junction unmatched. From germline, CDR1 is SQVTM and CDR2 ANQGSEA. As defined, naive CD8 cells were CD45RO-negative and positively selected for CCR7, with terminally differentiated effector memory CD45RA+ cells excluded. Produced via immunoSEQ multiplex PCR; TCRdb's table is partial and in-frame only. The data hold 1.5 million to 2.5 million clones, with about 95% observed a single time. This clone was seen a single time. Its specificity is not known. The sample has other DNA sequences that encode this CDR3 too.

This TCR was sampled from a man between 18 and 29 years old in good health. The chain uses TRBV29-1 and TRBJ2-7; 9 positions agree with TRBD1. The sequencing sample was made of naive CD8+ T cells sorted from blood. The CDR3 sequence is CSVEFRDRDYEQYF. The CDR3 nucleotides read TGCAGCGTTGAGTTCCGGGACAGGGACTACGAGCAGTACTTC.